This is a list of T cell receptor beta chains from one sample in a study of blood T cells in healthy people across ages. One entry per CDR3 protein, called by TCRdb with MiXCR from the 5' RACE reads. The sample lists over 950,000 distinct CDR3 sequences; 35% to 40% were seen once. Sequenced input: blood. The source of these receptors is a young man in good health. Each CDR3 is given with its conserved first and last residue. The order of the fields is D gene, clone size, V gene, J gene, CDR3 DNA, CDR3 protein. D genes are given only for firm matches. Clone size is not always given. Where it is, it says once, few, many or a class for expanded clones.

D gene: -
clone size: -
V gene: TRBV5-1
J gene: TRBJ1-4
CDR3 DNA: TGCGCCAGCAGCCCCCGGGGGTATGAAAAACTGTTTTTT
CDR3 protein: CASSPRGYEKLFF

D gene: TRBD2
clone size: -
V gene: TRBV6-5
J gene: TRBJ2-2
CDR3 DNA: TGTGCCAGCAGTTACTCCTGGCCGGGAGGGTCCACCGGGGAGCTGTTTTTT
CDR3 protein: CASSYSWPGGSTGELFF

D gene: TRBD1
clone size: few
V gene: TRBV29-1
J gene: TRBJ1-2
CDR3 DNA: TGCAGCGCCGGGCGGACAGGGAAAAACTATGGCTACACCTTC
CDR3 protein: CSAGRTGKNYGYTF

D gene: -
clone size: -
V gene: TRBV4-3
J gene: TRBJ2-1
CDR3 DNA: TGCGCCAGCAGCCCCACCCAGGTAGCGGACAATGAGCAGTTCTTC
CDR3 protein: CASSPTQVADNEQFF

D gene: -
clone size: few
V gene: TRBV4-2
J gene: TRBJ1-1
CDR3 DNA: TGTGCCAGCAGCCAAGATCCCCAAGGCATTTCGACTGAAGCTTTCTTT
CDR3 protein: CASSQDPQGISTEAFF

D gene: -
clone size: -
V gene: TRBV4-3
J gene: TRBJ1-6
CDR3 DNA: TGCGCCAGCAGCCAAGATGGGCAGGGCGGCTCACCCCTCCACTTT
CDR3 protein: CASSQDGQGGSPLHF

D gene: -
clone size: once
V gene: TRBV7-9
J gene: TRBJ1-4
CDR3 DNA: TGTGCCAGCAGCGCCCCGGACAGAATAAATGAAAAACTGTTTTTT
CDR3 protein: CASSAPDRINEKLFF

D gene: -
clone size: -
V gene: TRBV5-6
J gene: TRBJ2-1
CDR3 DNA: TGTGCCAGCAGCCCCCCCCCAGGGCTTTCCTACAATGAGCAGTTCTTC
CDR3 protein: CASSPPPGLSYNEQFF

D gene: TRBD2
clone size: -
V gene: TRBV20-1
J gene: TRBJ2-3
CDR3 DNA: TGCAGTGCTAGAGAAGTACTAGCGGACCCTCCGATCCTCTACGGGGATACGCAGTATTTT
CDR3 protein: CSAREVLADPPILYGDTQYF

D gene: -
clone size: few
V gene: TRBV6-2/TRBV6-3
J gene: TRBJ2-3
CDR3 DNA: TGTGCCAGCAGACCCAGGGTCATCAGCACAGATACGCAGTATTTT
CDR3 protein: CASRPRVISTDTQYF

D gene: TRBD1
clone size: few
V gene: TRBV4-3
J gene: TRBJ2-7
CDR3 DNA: TGCGCCAGCAGCCAAGATTCGACAGGGGCGTCGGAGCAGTACTTC
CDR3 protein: CASSQDSTGASEQYF

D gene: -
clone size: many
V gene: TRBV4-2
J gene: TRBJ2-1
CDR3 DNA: TGTGCCAGCAGCCAAGTTGTAGCGAGCTCCTACAATGAGCAGTTCTTC
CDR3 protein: CASSQVVASSYNEQFF

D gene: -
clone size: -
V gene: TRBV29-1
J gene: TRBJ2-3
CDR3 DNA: TGCAGCGTTAATCCGGGGGCCGAGGATACGCAGTATTTT
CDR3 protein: CSVNPGAEDTQYF

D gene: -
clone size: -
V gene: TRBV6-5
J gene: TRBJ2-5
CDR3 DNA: TGTGCCAGCAGCGGTAGCCGGGACAAAGAGACCCAGTACTTC
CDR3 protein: CASSGSRDKETQYF

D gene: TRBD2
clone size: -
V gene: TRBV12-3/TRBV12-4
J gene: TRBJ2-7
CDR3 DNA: TGTGCCAGCAGATTTCGGGGGGGGGTCGGCTACGAGCAGTACTTC
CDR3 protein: CASRFRGGVGYEQYF

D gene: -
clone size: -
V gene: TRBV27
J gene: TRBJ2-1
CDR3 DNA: TGTGCCAGCAGTTTAAGGGACGGAAGCTCCTACAATGAGCAGTTCTTC
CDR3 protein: CASSLRDGSSYNEQFF

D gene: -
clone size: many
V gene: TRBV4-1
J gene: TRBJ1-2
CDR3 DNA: TGCGCCAGCAGCCAAGATCGGAAGGGGCTTGGCTACACCTTC
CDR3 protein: CASSQDRKGLGYTF

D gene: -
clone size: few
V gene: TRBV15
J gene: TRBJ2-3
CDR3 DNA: TGTGCCACCAGCCCCAGCGCTAGCACAGATACGCAGTATTTT
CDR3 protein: CATSPSASTDTQYF

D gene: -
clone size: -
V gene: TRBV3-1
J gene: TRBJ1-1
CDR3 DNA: TGTGCCAGCAGCCATTCAAGTGAAGCTTTCTTT
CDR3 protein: CASSHSSEAFF

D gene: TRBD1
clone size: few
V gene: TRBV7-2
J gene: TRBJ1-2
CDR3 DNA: TGTGCCAGCAGCTCCTTCTCGGGACAGGGCTATGGCTACACCTTC
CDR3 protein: CASSSFSGQGYGYTF

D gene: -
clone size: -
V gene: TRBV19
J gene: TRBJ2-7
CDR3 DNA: TGTGCCAACCCGGGCCTGGGCCCCCACGAGCAGTACTTC
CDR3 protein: CANPGLGPHEQYF

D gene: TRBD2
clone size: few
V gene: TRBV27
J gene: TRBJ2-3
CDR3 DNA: TGTGCCAGCAGTTTATTTGGGACTAGCGGCACAGATACGCAGTATTTT
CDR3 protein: CASSLFGTSGTDTQYF